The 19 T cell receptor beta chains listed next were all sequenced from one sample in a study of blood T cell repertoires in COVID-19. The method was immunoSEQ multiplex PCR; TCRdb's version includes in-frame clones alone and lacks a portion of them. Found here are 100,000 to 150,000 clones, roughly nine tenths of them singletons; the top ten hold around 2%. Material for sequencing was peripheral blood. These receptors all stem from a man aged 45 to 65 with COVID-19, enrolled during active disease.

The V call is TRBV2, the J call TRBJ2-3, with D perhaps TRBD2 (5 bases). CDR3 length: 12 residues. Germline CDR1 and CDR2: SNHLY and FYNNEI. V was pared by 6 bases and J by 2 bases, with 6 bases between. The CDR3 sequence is CASRDSTDTQYF. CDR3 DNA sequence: TGTGCCAGCAGGGACTCCACAGATACGCAGTATTTT.

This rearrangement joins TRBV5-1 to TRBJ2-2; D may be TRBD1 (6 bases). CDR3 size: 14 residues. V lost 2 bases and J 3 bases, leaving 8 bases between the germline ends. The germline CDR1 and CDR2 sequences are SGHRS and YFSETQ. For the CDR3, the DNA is TGCGCCAGCAGCTTTGCAGGGGACACCGGGGAGCTGTTTTTT. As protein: CASSFAGDTGELFF.

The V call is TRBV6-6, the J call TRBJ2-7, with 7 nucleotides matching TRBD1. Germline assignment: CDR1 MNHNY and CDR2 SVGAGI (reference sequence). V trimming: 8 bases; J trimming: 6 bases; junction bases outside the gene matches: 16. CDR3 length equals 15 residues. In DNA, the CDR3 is TGTGCCAGCTCCTCAATGGGGACAGCGAGGGGCGAGCAGTACTTC. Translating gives CASSSMGTARGEQYF.

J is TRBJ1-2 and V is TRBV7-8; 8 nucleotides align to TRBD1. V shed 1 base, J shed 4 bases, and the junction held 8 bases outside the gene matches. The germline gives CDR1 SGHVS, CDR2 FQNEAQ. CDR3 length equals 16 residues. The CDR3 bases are TGTGCCAGCAGCTTAGTCCCTACTGACAGGGGCTATGGCTACACCTTC. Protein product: CASSLVPTDRGYGYTF.

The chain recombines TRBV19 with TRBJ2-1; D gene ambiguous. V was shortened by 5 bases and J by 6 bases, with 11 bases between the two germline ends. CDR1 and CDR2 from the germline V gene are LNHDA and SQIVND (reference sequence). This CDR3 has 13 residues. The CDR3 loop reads CASSSRQLNEQFF. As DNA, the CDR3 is TGTGCCAGTAGTTCCAGGCAGCTCAATGAGCAGTTCTTC. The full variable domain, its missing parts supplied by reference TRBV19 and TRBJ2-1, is DGGITQSPKYLFRKEGQNVTLSCEQNLNHDAMYWYRQDPGQGLRLIYYSQIVNDFQKGDIAEGYSVSREKKESFPLTVTSAQKNPTAFYLCASSSRQLNEQFFGPGTRLTVL.

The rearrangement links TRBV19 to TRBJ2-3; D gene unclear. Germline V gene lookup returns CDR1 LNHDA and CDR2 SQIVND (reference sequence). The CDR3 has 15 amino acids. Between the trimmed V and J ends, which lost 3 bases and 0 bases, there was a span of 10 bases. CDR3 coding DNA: TGTGCCAGTAGTATGTGGGCACCTAGCACAGATACGCAGTATTTT. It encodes CASSMWAPSTDTQYF.

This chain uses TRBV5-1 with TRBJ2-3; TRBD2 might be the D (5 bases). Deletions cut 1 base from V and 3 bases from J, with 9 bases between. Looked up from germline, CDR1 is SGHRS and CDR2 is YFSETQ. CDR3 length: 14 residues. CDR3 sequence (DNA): TGCGCCAGCAGCTTGAAGAGCGGTACAGATACGCAGTATTTT. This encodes CASSLKSGTDTQYF.

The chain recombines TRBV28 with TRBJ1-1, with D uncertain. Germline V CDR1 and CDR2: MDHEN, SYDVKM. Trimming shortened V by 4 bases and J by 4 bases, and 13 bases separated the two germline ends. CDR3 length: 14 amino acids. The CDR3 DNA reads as TGTGCCAGCAGTTATCCGGGTGAGGGCACTGAAGCTTTCTTT. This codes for CASSYPGEGTEAFF.

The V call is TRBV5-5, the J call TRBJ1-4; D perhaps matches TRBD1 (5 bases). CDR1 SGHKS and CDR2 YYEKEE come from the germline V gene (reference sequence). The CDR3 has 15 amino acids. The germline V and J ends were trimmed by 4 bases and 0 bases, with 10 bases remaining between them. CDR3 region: CASSSQGTTNEKLFF. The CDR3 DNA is TGTGCCAGCAGCAGTCAGGGAACAACTAATGAAAAACTGTTTTTT. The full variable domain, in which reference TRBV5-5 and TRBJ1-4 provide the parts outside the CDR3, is DAGVTQSPTHLIKTRGQQVTLRCSPISGHKSVSWYQQVLGQGPQFIFQYYEKEERGRGNFPDRFSARQFPNYSSELNVNALLLGDSALYLCASSSQGTTNEKLFFGSGTQLSVL.

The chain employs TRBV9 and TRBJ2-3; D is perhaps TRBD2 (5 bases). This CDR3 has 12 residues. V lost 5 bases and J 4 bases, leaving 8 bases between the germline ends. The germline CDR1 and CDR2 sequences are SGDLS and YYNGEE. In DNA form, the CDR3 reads TGTGCCAGCAGGGGAGAGTCAGATACGCAGTATTTT. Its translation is CASRGESDTQYF. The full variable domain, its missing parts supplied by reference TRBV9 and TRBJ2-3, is DSGVTQTPKHLITATGQRVTLRCSPRSGDLSVYWYQQSLDQGLQFLIQYYNGEERAKGNILERFSAQQFPDLHSELNLSSLELGDSALYFCASRGESDTQYFGPGTRLTVL.

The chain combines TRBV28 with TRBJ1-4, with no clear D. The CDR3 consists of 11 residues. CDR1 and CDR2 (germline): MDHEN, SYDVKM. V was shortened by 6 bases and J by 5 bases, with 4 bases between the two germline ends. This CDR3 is CASRSNEKLFF. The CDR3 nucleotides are TGTGCCAGCAGGTCGAATGAAAAACTGTTTTTT. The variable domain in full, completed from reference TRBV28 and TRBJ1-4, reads DVKVTQSSRYLVKRTGEKVFLECVQDMDHENMFWYRQDPGLGLRLIYFSYDVKMKEKGDIPEGYSVSREKKERFSLILESASTNQTSMYLCASRSNEKLFFGSGTQLSVL.

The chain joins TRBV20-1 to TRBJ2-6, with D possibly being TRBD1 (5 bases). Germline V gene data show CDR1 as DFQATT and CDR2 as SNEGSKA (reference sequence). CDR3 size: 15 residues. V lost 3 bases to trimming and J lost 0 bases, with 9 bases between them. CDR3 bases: TGCAGTGCTAGTCAGGGCTACTCTGGGGCCAACGTCCTGACTTTC. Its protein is CSASQGYSGANVLTF.

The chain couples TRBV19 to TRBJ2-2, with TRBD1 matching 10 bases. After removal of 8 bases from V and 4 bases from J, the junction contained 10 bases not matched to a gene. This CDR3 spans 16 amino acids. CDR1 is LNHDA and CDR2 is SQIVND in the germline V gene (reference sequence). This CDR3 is CASGSGTGVVTGELFF. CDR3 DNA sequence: TGTGCCAGTGGCTCCGGGACAGGGGTTGTCACCGGGGAGCTGTTTTTT. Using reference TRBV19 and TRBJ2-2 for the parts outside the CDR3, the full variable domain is DGGITQSPKYLFRKEGQNVTLSCEQNLNHDAMYWYRQDPGQGLRLIYYSQIVNDFQKGDIAEGYSVSREKKESFPLTVTSAQKNPTAFYLCASGSGTGVVTGELFFGEGSRLTVL.

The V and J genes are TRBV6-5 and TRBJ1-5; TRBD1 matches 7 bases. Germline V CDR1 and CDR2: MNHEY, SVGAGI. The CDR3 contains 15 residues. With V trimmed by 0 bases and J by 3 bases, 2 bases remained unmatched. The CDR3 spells CASSYSQGNNQPQHF. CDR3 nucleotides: TGTGCCAGCAGTTACTCACAGGGGAACAATCAGCCCCAGCATTTT.

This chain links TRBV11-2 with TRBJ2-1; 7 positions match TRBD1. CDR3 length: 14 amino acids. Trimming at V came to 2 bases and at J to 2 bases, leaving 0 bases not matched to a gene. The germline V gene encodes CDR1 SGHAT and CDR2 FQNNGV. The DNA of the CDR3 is TGTGCCAGCAGCTTACAGGGGGCCTACAATGAGCAGTTCTTC. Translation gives CASSLQGAYNEQFF.

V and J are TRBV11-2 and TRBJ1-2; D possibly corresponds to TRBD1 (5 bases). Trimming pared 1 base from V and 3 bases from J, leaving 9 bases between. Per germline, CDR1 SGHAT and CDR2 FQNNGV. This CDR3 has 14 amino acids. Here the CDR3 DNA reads TGTGCCAGCAGCTTAGGGGCAGGGCACTATGGCTACACCTTC. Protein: CASSLGAGHYGYTF.

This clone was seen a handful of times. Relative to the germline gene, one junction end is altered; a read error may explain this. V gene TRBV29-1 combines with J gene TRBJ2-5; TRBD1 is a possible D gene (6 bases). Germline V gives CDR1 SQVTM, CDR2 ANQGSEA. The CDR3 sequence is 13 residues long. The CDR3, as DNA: TGCAGCGTGGAAGGACAGTTCCAAGAGACCCAGTACTTC. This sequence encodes CSVEGQFQETQYF. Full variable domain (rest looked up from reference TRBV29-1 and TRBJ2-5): SAVISQKPSRDICQRGTSLTIQCQVDSQVTMMFWYRQQPGQSLTLIATANQGSEATYESGFVIDKFPISRPNLTFSTLTVSNMSPEDSSIYLCSVEGQFQETQYFGPGTRLLVL.

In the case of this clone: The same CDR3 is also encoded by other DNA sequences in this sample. CDR3 nucleotide sequence: TGTGCCAGTAGTATACGAGGGGATACGCAGTATTTT. It translates to CASSIRGDTQYF. V and J are TRBV19 and TRBJ2-3; a weak D match, TRBD2 (5 bases). This CDR3 spans 12 amino acids. The ends were cut back, 2 bases at V and 6 bases at J, with 6 bases in the middle. Germline V lookup: CDR1 LNHDA, CDR2 SQIVND (reference sequence).

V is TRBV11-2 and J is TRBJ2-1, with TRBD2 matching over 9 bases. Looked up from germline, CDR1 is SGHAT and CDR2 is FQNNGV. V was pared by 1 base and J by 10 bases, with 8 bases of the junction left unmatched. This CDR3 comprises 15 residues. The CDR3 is CASSLGLAGVEEQFF. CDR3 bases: TGTGCCAGCAGCTTAGGCTTAGCGGGGGTGGAGGAGCAGTTCTTC. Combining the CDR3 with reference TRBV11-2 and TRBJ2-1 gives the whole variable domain EAGVAQSPRYKIIEKRQSVAFWCNPISGHATLYWYQQILGQGPKLLIQFQNNGVVDDSQLPKDRFSAERLKGVDSTLKIQPAKLEDSAVYLCASSLGLAGVEEQFFGPGTRLTVL.